Sequencing of this T cell receptor (beta chain) was carried out in a study of T cell changes during pregnancy in multiple sclerosis. Germline CDR1 and CDR2: KGHSH and LQKENI. The length of the CDR3 is 16 residues. V lost 4 bases to trimming and J lost 5 bases, with 18 bases between them. Sequenced by immunoSEQ multiplex PCR; TCRdb stores in-frame clones only, minus some. The table shows 40,000 to 60,000 clones, with 94% occurring only once. This clonotype was sampled from a female donor with multiple sclerosis, enrolled in a pregnancy study. The rearrangement links TRBV18 to TRBJ2-1; D unclear. This specimen consisted of CD4+ T cells from peripheral blood mononuclear cells, obtained in the first trimester of pregnancy. As DNA, the CDR3 is TGTGCCAGCTCACTCCTAACTGGCACTAAAAACAATGAGCAGTTCTTC. As protein: CASSLLTGTKNNEQFF. Full variable domain (rest looked up from reference TRBV18 and TRBJ2-1): NAGVMQNPRHLVRRRGQEARLRCSPMKGHSHVYWYRQLPEEGLKFMVYLQKENIIDESGMPKERFSAEFPKEGPSILRIQQVVRGDSAAYFCASSLLTGTKNNEQFFGPGTRLTVL.